This T cell receptor (beta chain) stems from a study of cytomegalovirus exposure and HLA in healthy donors (dated 2017 in TCRdb). With regard to the full study: An earlier analysis of about 560 of the donors reported about 260 Gb of sequence data and 95 million to 140 million unique TCR beta sequences obtained from around 170 million T cells. About 330 gigabases of sequencing data and around 88 million unique TCR sequences made up an early release that covered 500 to 650 HLA-typed donors. Among the roughly 390 genotyped donors, around 81% belonged to the genetic ancestry cluster associated with self-reported Caucasian donors. The study aimed to test whether cataloging public T cell receptors could reveal signatures of past pathogen exposure. Using immunosequencing, the study profiled T cell repertoires from fewer than 700 subjects and related those repertoires to cytomegalovirus serostatus. Along with the roughly 700-subject first cohort, a separate validation cohort of over a hundred different subjects was used. High-throughput TCR immunosequencing, statistical association of individual TCRs with disease status, and machine learning were combined to predict cytomegalovirus infection status. A later analysis re-examined previously published TCR beta repertoires from over 500 donors and added high-resolution HLA genotyping to investigate patterns of TCR occurrence. In the later analysis, no new phenotypic data were used to find candidate immune exposures; instead, reliance was placed on TCR beta sequences and their occurrence across donors. In an earlier analysis of roughly 540 of the donors, high-throughput TCR beta sequencing was used to judge whether each TCR beta V gene segment behaved as functional or pseudogenic. Donor age, sex, ethnicity and CMV serostatus were collected together with the repertoire data. A later genetic analysis used genome-wide SNP genotypes for about 65% of the roughly 670 donors, treating that subset as a discovery cohort. Every discovery cohort repertoire had been produced on one sequencing platform. HLA typing covered class I and class II loci at four-digit resolution. The number of typed donors differed by locus: about 620-630 for A, B, C, DRB1 and DQB1; some 500 for DQA1; roughly 600 for DPA1; and about 450 for DPB1. A handful of DR-DQ haplotypes were treated as single units for association and clustering because of strong linkage in the cohort. On average, around 230,000 unique TCR beta nucleotide sequences were sequenced per donor among 398 genotyped donors of the cohort, with roughly 18% of those sequences being non-productive. Here is what the overall study found, with its caveats: The sequencing pipeline was judged likely to have produced a cluster of highly shared sequence variants as a technical artifact. In a later analysis, the rate of TCR association differed among HLA loci, with DRB1 alleles having the most associated TCRs and HLA-C alleles having the fewest. In a later analysis, several top co-occurrence clusters were reported to appear linked to parvovirus B19, influenza, CMV and Epstein-Barr virus. At a false discovery rate of 0.05, a later analysis linked 15,000 to 20,000 TCR beta sequences to specific HLA alleles. The authors suggested that the approach could potentially be generalized to other disease states and immunological phenotypes. Assigning TCR associations to individual alleles was difficult when HLA alleles, especially DR and DQ, strongly co-occurred. A further reported finding was that TCR beta sequences accurately predicted the HLA-A and HLA-B alleles for most subjects in the first cohort. A few of the identified cytomegalovirus-associated TCR beta chains were confirmed in vitro to be specific for cytomegalovirus antigens. An earlier analysis of approximately 590 of the donors showed that most TCR beta V segments appeared in productive rearrangements either about 90% or about 30% of the time, which broadly matched IMGT annotations. In a later genetic analysis, a missense DCLRE1C variant was associated with V-gene and J-gene trimming of TCR beta chains, and the association was replicated in an independent cohort. In the study, about 150 TCR beta chains were listed as associated with cytomegalovirus. This cohort had only TCR beta chains sequenced, and the lack of alpha or paired-chain data limited which features could be detected. Correlated functional status among segregating V segments might reflect linkage disequilibrium, but an unknown experimental factor could not be ruled out. Roughly 17 rarely observed V segments, including chromosome 9 orphons, were excluded from the earlier analysis of several hundred of the donors because counts were too low. Most TCR sequences were seen in very few donors, while some public TCRs were found in many individuals. Because some donors lacked HLA typing at each locus, the association tests relied only on the typed subset. Sequencing depth was assumed to be roughly uniform across donors in the presence/absence analyses, though that assumption may not hold. A later genetic analysis reported fewer N-insertions in productive TCRs among donors in an Asian-associated ancestry cluster than the roughly 670-donor mean. In a later analysis, HLA-associated TCR beta chains were found to be more clonally expanded and to have lower generation probabilities than equally common non-associated chains. Cytomegalovirus status was reported to be diagnosed by the classifier with high specificity and sensitivity in both the original and validation cohorts. According to a later analysis, most CMV-associated TCR beta chains appeared to be HLA-restricted, and the HLA associations seemed to be driven largely by CMV exposure. Some IMGT-functional V segments, including TRBV6-2 and TRBV6-3, could not be distinguished by the 87-base-pair reads and were therefore excluded. CMV serostatus was the only immune exposure information available for the cohort.

Points on this clone: Which antigen it targets is not known. No much larger clone exists at a distance of one base, and base qualities are not known.

The library was produced with the immunoSEQ multiplex PCR assay. For the multiplex PCR, a mixture combining 60 forward primers for TCR Vbeta segments and 13 reverse primers for TCR Jbeta segments was used. The CDR3 region of rearranged TCR beta genes was amplified from genomic DNA with a multiplex PCR assay. Amplified TCR beta libraries were sequenced as 87-base-pair reads on the Illumina HiSeq System. The authors' pipeline ran thus. A later analysis tallied approximately 87 million unique TCR beta chains across the 700 or so repertoires, and about 10 million of those chains were shared by two or more donors. A nearest-neighbor algorithm error-corrected the raw reads and collapsed the reads into unique sequences, merging closely related sequences to remove PCR and sequencing errors. V, D and J gene segments were assigned by aligning CDR3 sequences to IMGT reference sequences. For a sequence to be retained, at least a six-nucleotide match to both a V gene segment and a J gene segment was required. A rearrangement was called productive if the CDR3 had no stop codons and remained in frame with V and J, and every other rearrangement was called non-productive. Following IMGT convention, CDR3 was defined as the stretch from the second conserved V-encoded cysteine up to the conserved J-encoded phenylalanine. The earlier analysis of about 500 of the donors excluded sequences that lacked an unambiguous match to a single V gene segment. In an earlier analysis of approximately 610 of the donors, V segments were called functional above 56.7% productive rearrangements and were called segregating when the between-donor standard deviation exceeded 5%. A statistical classification framework was built to diagnose cytomegalovirus status from the catalog of TCR beta chain sequences. In a later analysis, V and J genes were assigned by comparing TCR nucleotide sequences against IMGT/GENE-DB human TR gene sequences. The TCRdist pipeline was used in a later analysis to assign CDR3 sequences and most-parsimonious VDJ recombination scenarios. In a later analysis, each TCR beta chain was defined by its CDR3 amino acid sequence together with its V-gene family, and reads without a unique V-gene family were excluded. In a later analysis, around 600 highly shared, low-generation-probability nucleotide sequences were removed to address suspected cross-contamination and a sequencing artifact. In a later analysis, a clonal expansion index for each public chain was calculated from normalized within-repertoire ranks of inferred template counts. In a later analysis, generation probabilities were computed using a VDJ recombination model fitted to out-of-frame rearrangements, and the results were checked against IGoR. Hypergeometric tests were used in a later analysis to score TCR-TCR, TCR-HLA and TCR-CMV co-occurrence, with a repertoire-size bias correction applied to the TCR pairs. In a later analysis, false discovery rates were estimated by permuting HLA or CMV assignments 20 times. In a later analysis, co-occurring TCRs were grouped using DBSCAN, and TCRdist sequence similarity was added for clustering within HLA-allele-positive subsets. For co-occurrence clustering, repertoires with fewer than 30,000 or more than 120,000 public chains were excluded, along with roughly 5 repertoires with anomalous nucleotide sharing. As stored in TCRdb, this immuneACCESS dataset retains in-frame rearrangements with V and J assigned. A fraction of the clones does not appear; measured against another copy, unresolved V genes explain less than half of the discrepancy, and the remainder lacks a known reason. V and J calls and clone size are given by that table; D and trimming were obtained from the DNA. In all, the sample holds 200,000 to 250,000 clones, and around 80% of those were seen once. The ten largest clones capture 2.7% of the sample.

The CDR3 contains 13 residues, cysteine and phenylalanine counted. This entry keeps only the CDR3 DNA: 39 bases, framed from base 1. The germline V gene (reference sequence) gives CDR1 as SGHAT and CDR2 as FQDESV. The V and J ends are trimmed by 4 bases and 5 bases, leaving 8 bases between them. In total, just over 650 healthy bone marrow donors made up the cohort. All cohort members were sampled while nominally healthy, although unrecorded immune exposures were likely present. The donor tested CMV seropositive, placing the donor among the 289 seropositive members of the cohort. A peripheral blood sample was collected from each donor, and TCR beta sequencing was performed on peripheral blood mononuclear cells. Genomic DNA extraction from the blood cell samples was performed with the Qiagen DNeasy Blood Extraction Kit.

The source of this sequence is a woman in her sixties in good health and CMV-seropositive. Material: PBMCs. This sequence uses TRBV11-1 and TRBJ1-4; the D gene is not confidently resolved. This receptor carries the CDR3 CASSSTVNEKLFF. The DNA sequence is as follows: TGTGCCAGCAGCTCTACGGTGAATGAAAAACTGTTTTTT.